The rows below give T cell receptor beta chains drawn from one sample of a study of T cells after yellow fever vaccination. TCRdb re-called the 5' RACE reads through MiXCR, storing one row per CDR3 protein. The sample shows some 220,000 distinct CDR3 sequences, 3% to 4% of them seen only once. Sequencing was performed on CD4+ T cells sorted from PBMCs, taken 10 days after the yellow fever booster vaccination. These receptors all come from a young man who received the YFV17D yellow fever vaccine. CDR3s include the opening cysteine and the closing phenylalanine or tryptophan. Each record gives: clone size, V gene, J gene, D gene, CDR3 protein. D genes are given only for firm matches. Size tells how often a clone was seen (once, few, many) or the class of an expanded clone, and some rows leave it out.

clone_size: many
v_call: TRBV3-1
j_call: TRBJ2-4
d_call: .
cdr3_aa: CASSQMGNKNIQYF

clone_size: many
v_call: TRBV5-1
j_call: TRBJ2-2
d_call: .
cdr3_aa: CASSFLLDSNTGELFF

clone_size: many
v_call: TRBV5-6
j_call: TRBJ2-5
d_call: .
cdr3_aa: CASSLSRETQYF

clone_size: .
v_call: TRBV28
j_call: TRBJ1-2
d_call: .
cdr3_aa: CASRSPPGHVYGYTF

clone_size: few
v_call: TRBV21-1
j_call: TRBJ2-1
d_call: .
cdr3_aa: CASSKIGANRGEYEQFF

clone_size: many
v_call: TRBV12-3/TRBV12-4
j_call: TRBJ2-1
d_call: .
cdr3_aa: CASSRASSYNEQFF

clone_size: many
v_call: TRBV5-1
j_call: TRBJ2-4
d_call: .
cdr3_aa: CASSLGNSVAKNIQYF

clone_size: few
v_call: TRBV7-2
j_call: TRBJ2-3
d_call: TRBD2
cdr3_aa: CASSPAGGDTQYF

clone_size: medium-sized
v_call: TRBV4-2
j_call: TRBJ2-6
d_call: TRBD2
cdr3_aa: CASSSSGGASGANVLTF

clone_size: few
v_call: TRBV24-1
j_call: TRBJ1-6
d_call: .
cdr3_aa: CATSAGYNSPLHF

clone_size: many
v_call: TRBV30
j_call: TRBJ2-1
d_call: TRBD2
cdr3_aa: CAWSPLAGANEQFF

clone_size: many
v_call: TRBV10-3
j_call: TRBJ2-7
d_call: .
cdr3_aa: CAIGSPGITYEQYF

clone_size: few
v_call: TRBV24-1
j_call: TRBJ2-3
d_call: .
cdr3_aa: CATSDAGTPDTQYF

clone_size: many
v_call: TRBV20-1
j_call: TRBJ2-2
d_call: TRBD1
cdr3_aa: CSARDQGDTGELFF

clone_size: many
v_call: TRBV20-1
j_call: TRBJ2-3
d_call: .
cdr3_aa: CSAREIRALPSTDTQYF

clone_size: many
v_call: TRBV7-2
j_call: TRBJ2-7
d_call: .
cdr3_aa: CASSSFQVGQYF

clone_size: few
v_call: TRBV7-9
j_call: TRBJ1-1
d_call: TRBD1
cdr3_aa: CASSFWTGIVATEAFF

clone_size: few
v_call: TRBV7-9
j_call: TRBJ1-2
d_call: TRBD1
cdr3_aa: CASSLFTRDRDGYTF

clone_size: many
v_call: TRBV6-5
j_call: TRBJ2-4
d_call: .
cdr3_aa: CASSSEGVDIQYF

clone_size: many
v_call: TRBV4-2
j_call: TRBJ2-3
d_call: .
cdr3_aa: CASSPPGLGQGTQYF

clone_size: few
v_call: TRBV14
j_call: TRBJ1-2
d_call: .
cdr3_aa: CASSQDLGRDYGYTF

clone_size: .
v_call: TRBV19
j_call: TRBJ2-7
d_call: .
cdr3_aa: CASSTQNYEQYF

clone_size: .
v_call: TRBV7-2
j_call: TRBJ2-1
d_call: TRBD1
cdr3_aa: CASSSRPLGQGNNEQFF

clone_size: few
v_call: TRBV7-3
j_call: TRBJ1-6
d_call: .
cdr3_aa: CASSSRHPNSPLHF

clone_size: many
v_call: TRBV5-1
j_call: TRBJ2-1
d_call: TRBD2
cdr3_aa: CASSLVSGGYNEQFF

clone_size: few
v_call: TRBV3-1
j_call: TRBJ1-2
d_call: .
cdr3_aa: CASSEEYLVYGYTF

clone_size: few
v_call: TRBV24-1
j_call: TRBJ1-5
d_call: TRBD1
cdr3_aa: CATSDRDRGPWADQPQHF

clone_size: many
v_call: TRBV2
j_call: TRBJ1-6
d_call: .
cdr3_aa: CASSPDSYNSPLHF

clone_size: .
v_call: TRBV20-1
j_call: TRBJ2-2
d_call: TRBD2
cdr3_aa: CSARPPSGGTTGELFF

clone_size: .
v_call: TRBV28
j_call: TRBJ1-2
d_call: .
cdr3_aa: CASSIVDGGYTF

clone_size: many
v_call: TRBV18
j_call: TRBJ2-7
d_call: TRBD1
cdr3_aa: CASSLRTGDEQYF

clone_size: few
v_call: TRBV4-3
j_call: TRBJ2-5
d_call: .
cdr3_aa: CASSQDGGRGLQETQYF

clone_size: few
v_call: TRBV24-1
j_call: TRBJ2-1
d_call: TRBD2
cdr3_aa: CATSAASGRSSYNEQFF

clone_size: many
v_call: TRBV7-2
j_call: TRBJ1-1
d_call: TRBD1
cdr3_aa: CASSPGTGMNTEAFF

clone_size: few
v_call: TRBV19
j_call: TRBJ2-7
d_call: TRBD1
cdr3_aa: CASRRTGRGSYEQYF

clone_size: many
v_call: TRBV20-1
j_call: TRBJ2-3
d_call: TRBD1
cdr3_aa: CSARRTGPDGGTQYF

clone_size: few
v_call: TRBV5-6
j_call: TRBJ2-2
d_call: TRBD1
cdr3_aa: CASSKDRGNGGELFF

clone_size: few
v_call: TRBV2
j_call: TRBJ2-6
d_call: .
cdr3_aa: CASSERAGPSSGANVLTF

clone_size: few
v_call: TRBV20-1
j_call: TRBJ2-3
d_call: .
cdr3_aa: CSANPSGTDTQYF

clone_size: many
v_call: TRBV3-1
j_call: TRBJ2-2
d_call: .
cdr3_aa: CASSHVRTGELFF

clone_size: .
v_call: TRBV10-3
j_call: TRBJ2-1
d_call: TRBD2
cdr3_aa: CAIGPSAGGTVAEQFF

clone_size: few
v_call: TRBV7-2
j_call: TRBJ1-4
d_call: .
cdr3_aa: CASSWRKSGTNEKLFF

clone_size: few
v_call: TRBV20-1
j_call: TRBJ2-1
d_call: TRBD2
cdr3_aa: CSALSGGVYSEQFF

clone_size: many
v_call: TRBV28
j_call: TRBJ1-4
d_call: .
cdr3_aa: CASSSRKGEKLFF

clone_size: .
v_call: TRBV7-6
j_call: TRBJ1-6
d_call: .
cdr3_aa: CASSPGGVNNSPLHF

clone_size: many
v_call: TRBV7-2
j_call: TRBJ1-6
d_call: TRBD1
cdr3_aa: CASSLGRDRDSPLHF

clone_size: few
v_call: TRBV6-5
j_call: TRBJ2-7
d_call: TRBD2
cdr3_aa: CASSLAGGIYEQYF

clone_size: .
v_call: TRBV18
j_call: TRBJ1-2
d_call: .
cdr3_aa: CASSPPPGGLGYTF